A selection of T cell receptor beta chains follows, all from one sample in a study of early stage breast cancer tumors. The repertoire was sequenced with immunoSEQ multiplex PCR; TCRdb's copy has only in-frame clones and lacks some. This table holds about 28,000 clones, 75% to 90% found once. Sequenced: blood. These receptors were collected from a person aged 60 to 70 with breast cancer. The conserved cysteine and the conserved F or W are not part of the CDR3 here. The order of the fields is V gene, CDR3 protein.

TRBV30 AWSVGATRQAF
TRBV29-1 SVEAPFPYEQY
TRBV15 ATSPRVWSGYT
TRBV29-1 SAGQTNTEAF
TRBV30 AWSVSRVGEQY
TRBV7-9 ASRHEGNTGELF
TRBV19 ASSPDGARNEQF
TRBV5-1 ASSLGQAGNKDEQF
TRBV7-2 ASSPGRQVATGELF
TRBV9 ASSVVSASTDTQY
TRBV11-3 ASSLARRGWYTEAF
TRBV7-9 ASRLTRGNTEAF
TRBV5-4 ASSYLLAGQETQY
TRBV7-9 ASSSFDRSSYEQY
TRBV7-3 ASSPVSTSGDNEQF
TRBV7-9 ASSPMAGGNEQF
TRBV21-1 ASSKGAGNEQY
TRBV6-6 ASQGRQGGSYEQY
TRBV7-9 ASSLGQGRFYEQY
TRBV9 ASSVSPAGEQY
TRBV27 ASSLNNEQF
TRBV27 ASSGQPANYGYT
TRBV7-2 ASSSRVTYEQY
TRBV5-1 ASSLGQYPDTQY
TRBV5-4 ASSDAGGLYEQY
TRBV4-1 ASSHGQTSSEQF
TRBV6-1 ASSTRQGGQPQH
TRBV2 ASSGLAGTRETQY
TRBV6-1 ASSEQGGGYT
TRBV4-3 ASRDRDNEQF
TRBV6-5 ASSPDRGQYEQY
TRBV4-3 ASSQGAGTGDYGYT
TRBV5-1 ASSLGQPLAKNIQY
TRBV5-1 ASSPGRGASYEQY
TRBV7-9 ASRTDSLNTEAF
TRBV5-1 ASSFRQGGTEAF
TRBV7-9 ASSLVTGTDTQY
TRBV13 ASSDSRIGNTIY
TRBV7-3 ASSPGSLANEKLF
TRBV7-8 ASRATGGTADTQY
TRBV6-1 ASSRNWGQGYEQY
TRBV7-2 ASSLEPGSIETQY
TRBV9 ASSPSLADNNEQF
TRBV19 ASSIYSSGANVLT
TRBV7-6 ASSQQGAVRQY
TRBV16 ASSQPDLRGGELF
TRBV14 ASSQAAAGVGAF
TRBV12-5 ASGSNSDTQY
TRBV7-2 ASSFRGGDRADTQY
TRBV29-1 SVEDLARISGNIQY
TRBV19 ASKSILAGDYEQY
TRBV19 ASRPGTGHGYT
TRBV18 ASSPQSGQFMNTEAF